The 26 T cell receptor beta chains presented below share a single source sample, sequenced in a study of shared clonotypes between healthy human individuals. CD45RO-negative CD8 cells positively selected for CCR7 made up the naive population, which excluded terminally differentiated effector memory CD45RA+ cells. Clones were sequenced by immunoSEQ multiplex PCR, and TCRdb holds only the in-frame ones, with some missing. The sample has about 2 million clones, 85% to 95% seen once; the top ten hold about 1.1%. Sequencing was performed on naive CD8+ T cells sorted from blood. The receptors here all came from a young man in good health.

CDR3 region: CASSQANRELEGNNEQFF. The CDR3 region has the DNA TGCGCCAGCAGCCAAGCCAATCGGGAGTTGGAGGGGAACAATGAGCAGTTCTTC. V and J are TRBV4-3 and TRBJ2-1, with a possible D match to TRBD2 (6 bases). Trimming stripped 1 base from V and 5 bases from J, with 21 bases between. The V gene's germline CDR1 is LGHNA and CDR2 YSLEER. There are 18 residues in the CDR3.

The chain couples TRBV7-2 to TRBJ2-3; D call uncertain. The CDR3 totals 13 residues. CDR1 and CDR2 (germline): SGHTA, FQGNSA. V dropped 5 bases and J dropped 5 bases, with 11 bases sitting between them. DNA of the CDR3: TGTGCCAGCAGCCCCTACGATGTAGATACGCAGTATTTT. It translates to CASSPYDVDTQYF. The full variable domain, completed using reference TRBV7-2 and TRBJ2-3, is GAGVSQSPSNKVTEKGKDVELRCDPISGHTALYWYRQSLGQGLEFLIYFQGNSAPDKSGLPSDRFSAERTGGSVSTLTIQRTQQEDSAVYLCASSPYDVDTQYFGPGTRLTVL.

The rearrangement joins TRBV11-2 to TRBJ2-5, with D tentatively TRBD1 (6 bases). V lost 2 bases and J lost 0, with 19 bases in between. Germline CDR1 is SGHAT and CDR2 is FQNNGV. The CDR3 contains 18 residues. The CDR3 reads CASSLFPGRQADQETQYF. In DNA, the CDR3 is TGTGCCAGCAGCTTATTTCCGGGTAGACAGGCGGACCAAGAGACCCAGTACTTC.

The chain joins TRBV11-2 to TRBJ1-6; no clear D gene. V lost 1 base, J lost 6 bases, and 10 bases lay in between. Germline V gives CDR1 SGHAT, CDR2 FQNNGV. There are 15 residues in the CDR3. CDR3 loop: CASSLVVGINSPLHF. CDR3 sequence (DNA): TGTGCCAGCAGCTTAGTGGTGGGAATTAATTCACCCCTCCACTTT.

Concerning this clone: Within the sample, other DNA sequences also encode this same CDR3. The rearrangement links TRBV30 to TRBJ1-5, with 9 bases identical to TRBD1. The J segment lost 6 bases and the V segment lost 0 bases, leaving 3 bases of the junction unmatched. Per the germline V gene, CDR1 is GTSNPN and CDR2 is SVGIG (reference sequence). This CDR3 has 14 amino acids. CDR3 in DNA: TGTGCCTGGAGTGTAGGACAGGGGTCTCAGCCCCAGCATTTT. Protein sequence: CAWSVGQGSQPQHF. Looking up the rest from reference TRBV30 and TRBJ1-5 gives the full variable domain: SQTIHQWPATLVQPVGSPLSLECTVEGTSNPNLYWYRQAAGRGLQLLFYSVGIGQISSEVPQNLSASRPQDRQFILSSKKLLLSDSGFYLCAWSVGQGSQPQHFGDGTRLSIL.

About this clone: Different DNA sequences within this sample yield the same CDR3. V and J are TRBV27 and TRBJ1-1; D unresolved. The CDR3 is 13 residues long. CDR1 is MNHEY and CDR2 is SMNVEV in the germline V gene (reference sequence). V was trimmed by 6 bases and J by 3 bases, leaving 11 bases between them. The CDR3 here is CASSRLGDTEAFF. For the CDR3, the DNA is TGTGCCAGCAGCCGGCTGGGAGACACTGAAGCTTTCTTT.

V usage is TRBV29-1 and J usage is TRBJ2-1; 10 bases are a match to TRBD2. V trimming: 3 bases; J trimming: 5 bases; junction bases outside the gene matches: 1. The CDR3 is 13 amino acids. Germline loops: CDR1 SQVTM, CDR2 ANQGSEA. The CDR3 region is CSVDLAGDNEQFF. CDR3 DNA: TGCAGCGTTGATCTAGCGGGAGACAATGAGCAGTTCTTC.

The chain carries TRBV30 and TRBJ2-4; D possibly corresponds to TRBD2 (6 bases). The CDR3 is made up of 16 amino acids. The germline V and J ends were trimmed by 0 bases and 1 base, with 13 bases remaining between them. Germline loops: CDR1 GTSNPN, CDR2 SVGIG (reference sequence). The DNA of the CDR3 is TGTGCCTGGAGTGTATTGGGGGGTATGGCCAAAAACATTCAGTACTTC. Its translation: CAWSVLGGMAKNIQYF.

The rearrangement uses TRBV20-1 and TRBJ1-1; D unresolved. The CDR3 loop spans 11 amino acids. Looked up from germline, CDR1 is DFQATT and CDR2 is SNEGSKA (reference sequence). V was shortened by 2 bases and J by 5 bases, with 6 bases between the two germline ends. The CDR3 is CSARPVTEAFF. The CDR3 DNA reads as TGCAGTGCTAGACCGGTAACTGAAGCTTTCTTT.

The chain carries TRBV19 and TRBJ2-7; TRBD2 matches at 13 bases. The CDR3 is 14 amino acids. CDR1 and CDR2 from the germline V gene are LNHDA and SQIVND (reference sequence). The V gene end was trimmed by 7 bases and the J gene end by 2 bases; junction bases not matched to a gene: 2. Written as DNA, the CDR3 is TGTGCCAGTACCGGACTAGCGGGAGCCTACGAGCAGTACTTC. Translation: CASTGLAGAYEQYF. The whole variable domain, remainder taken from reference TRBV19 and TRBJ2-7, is DGGITQSPKYLFRKEGQNVTLSCEQNLNHDAMYWYRQDPGQGLRLIYYSQIVNDFQKGDIAEGYSVSREKKESFPLTVTSAQKNPTAFYLCASTGLAGAYEQYFGPGTRLTVT.

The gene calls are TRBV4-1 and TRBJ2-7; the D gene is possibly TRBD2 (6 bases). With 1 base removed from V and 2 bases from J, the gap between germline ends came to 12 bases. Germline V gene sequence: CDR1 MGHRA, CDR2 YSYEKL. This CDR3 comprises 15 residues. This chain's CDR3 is CASSQAYSGAYEQYF. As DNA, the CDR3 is TGCGCCAGCAGCCAAGCTTACTCGGGAGCCTACGAGCAGTACTTC.

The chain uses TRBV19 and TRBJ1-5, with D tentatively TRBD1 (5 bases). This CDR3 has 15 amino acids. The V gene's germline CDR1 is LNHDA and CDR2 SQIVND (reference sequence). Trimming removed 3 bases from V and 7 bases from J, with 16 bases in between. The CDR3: CASSISSGSLQPQHF. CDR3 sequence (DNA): TGTGCCAGTAGTATCTCCTCAGGGTCGCTACAGCCCCAGCATTTT.

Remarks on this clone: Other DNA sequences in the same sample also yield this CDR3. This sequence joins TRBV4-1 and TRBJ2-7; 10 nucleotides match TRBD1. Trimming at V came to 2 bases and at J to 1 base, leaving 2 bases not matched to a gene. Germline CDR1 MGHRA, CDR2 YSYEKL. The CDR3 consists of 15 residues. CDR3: CASSQPGQGSYEQYF. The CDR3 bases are TGCGCCAGCAGCCAACCGGGACAGGGGTCCTACGAGCAGTACTTC.

CDR3 DNA: TGTGCCAGCAGTATGCAGGGCGCCGAAAAACTGTTTTTT. Encoded protein: CASSMQGAEKLFF. The chain links TRBV7-9 to TRBJ1-4; D is possibly TRBD1 (5 bases). V was trimmed by 6 bases and J by 8 bases, leaving 13 bases between them. The CDR3 has 13 residues. Germline lookup yields CDR1 SEHNR and CDR2 FQNEAQ (reference sequence).

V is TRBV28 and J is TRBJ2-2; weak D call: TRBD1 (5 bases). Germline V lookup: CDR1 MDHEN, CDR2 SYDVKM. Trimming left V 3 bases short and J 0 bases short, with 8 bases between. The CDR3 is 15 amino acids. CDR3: CASSFRGTNTGELFF. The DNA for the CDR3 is TGTGCCAGCAGTTTTAGGGGTACGAACACCGGGGAGCTGTTTTTT.

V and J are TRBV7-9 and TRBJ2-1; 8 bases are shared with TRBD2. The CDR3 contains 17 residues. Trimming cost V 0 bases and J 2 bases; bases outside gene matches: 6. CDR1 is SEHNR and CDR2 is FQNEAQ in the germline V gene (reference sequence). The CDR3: CASSLAISGATYNEQFF. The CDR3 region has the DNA TGTGCCAGCAGCTTAGCGATTAGCGGGGCCACCTACAATGAGCAGTTCTTC. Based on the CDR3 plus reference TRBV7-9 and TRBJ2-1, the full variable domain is DTGVSQNPRHKITKRGQNVTFRCDPISEHNRLYWYRQTLGQGPEFLTYFQNEAQLEKSRLLSDRFSAERPKGSFSTLEIQRTEQGDSAMYLCASSLAISGATYNEQFFGPGTRLTVL.

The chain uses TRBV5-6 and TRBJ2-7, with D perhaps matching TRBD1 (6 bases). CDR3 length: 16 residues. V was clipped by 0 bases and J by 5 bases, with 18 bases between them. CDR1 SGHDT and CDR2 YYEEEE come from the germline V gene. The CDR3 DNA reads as TGTGCCAGCAGCTTGGGGGGCCAGGGGCGTGTAGACGAGCAGTACTTC. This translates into CASSLGGQGRVDEQYF. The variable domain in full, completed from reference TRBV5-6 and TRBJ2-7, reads DAGVTQSPTHLIKTRGQQVTLRCSPKSGHDTVSWYQQALGQGPQFIFQYYEEEERQRGNFPDRFSGHQFPNYSSELNVNALLLGDSALYLCASSLGGQGRVDEQYFGPGTRLTVT.

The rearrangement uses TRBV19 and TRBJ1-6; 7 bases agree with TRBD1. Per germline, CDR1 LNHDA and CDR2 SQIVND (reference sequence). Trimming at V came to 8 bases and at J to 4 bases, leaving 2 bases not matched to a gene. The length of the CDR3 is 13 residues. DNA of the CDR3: TGTGCCAGTTGCAGGGGGTATAATTCACCCCTCCACTTT. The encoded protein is CASCRGYNSPLHF.

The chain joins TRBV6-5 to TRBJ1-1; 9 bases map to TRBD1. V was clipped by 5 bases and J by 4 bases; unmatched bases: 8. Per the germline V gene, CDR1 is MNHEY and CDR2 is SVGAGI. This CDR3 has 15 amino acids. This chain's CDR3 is CASSTNRGLGTEAFF. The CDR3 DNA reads TGTGCCAGCAGTACCAACAGGGGGCTTGGCACTGAAGCTTTCTTT.

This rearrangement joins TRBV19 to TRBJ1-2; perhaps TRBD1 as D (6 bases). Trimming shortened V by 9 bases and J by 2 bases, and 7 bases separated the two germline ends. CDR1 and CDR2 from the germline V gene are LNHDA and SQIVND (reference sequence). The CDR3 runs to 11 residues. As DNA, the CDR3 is TGTGCCAGGACAGGCAACTATGGCTACACCTTC. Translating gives CARTGNYGYTF.

CDR3 region: CASSLVPSTGTEAFF. CDR3 sequence (DNA): TGTGCCAGCAGTTTAGTTCCCAGTACGGGCACTGAAGCTTTCTTT. The chain uses TRBV28 and TRBJ1-1; D call uncertain. Trimming took off 2 bases at V and 4 bases at J, with 14 bases between the two ends. Per the germline V gene, CDR1 is MDHEN and CDR2 is SYDVKM. This CDR3 region has 15 residues.

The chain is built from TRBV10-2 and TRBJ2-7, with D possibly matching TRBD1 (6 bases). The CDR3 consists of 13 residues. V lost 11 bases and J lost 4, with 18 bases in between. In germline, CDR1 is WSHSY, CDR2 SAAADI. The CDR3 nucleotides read TGCGCCGCCACCACCGGGACAACTTACGAGCAGTACTTC. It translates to CAATTGTTYEQYF.

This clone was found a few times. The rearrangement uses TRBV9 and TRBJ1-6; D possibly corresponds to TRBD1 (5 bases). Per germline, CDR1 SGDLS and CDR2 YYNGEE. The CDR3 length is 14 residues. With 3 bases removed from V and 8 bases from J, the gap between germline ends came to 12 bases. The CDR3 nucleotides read TGTGCCAGCAGCGGCCGGGACGGAGATTCACCCCTCCACTTT. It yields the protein CASSGRDGDSPLHF.

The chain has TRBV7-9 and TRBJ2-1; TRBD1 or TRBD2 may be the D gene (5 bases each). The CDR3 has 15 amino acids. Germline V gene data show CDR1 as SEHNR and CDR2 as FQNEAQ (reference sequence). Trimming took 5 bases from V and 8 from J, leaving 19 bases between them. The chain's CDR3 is CASSENRDRRDEQFF. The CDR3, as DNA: TGTGCCAGCAGCGAGAACCGGGACCGGCGGGATGAGCAGTTCTTC.

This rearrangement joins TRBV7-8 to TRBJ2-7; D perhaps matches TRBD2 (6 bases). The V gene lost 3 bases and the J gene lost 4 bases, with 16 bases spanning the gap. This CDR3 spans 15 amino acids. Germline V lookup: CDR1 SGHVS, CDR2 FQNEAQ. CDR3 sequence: CASSFSGQGGYEQYF. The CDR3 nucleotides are TGTGCCAGCAGCTTTTCAGGGCAGGGAGGTTACGAGCAGTACTTC. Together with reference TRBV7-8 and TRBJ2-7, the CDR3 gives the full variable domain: GAGVSQSPRYKVAKRGQDVALRCDPISGHVSLFWYQQALGQGPEFLTYFQNEAQLDKSGLPSDRFFAERPEGSVSTLKIQRTQQEDSAVYLCASSFSGQGGYEQYFGPGTRLTVT.

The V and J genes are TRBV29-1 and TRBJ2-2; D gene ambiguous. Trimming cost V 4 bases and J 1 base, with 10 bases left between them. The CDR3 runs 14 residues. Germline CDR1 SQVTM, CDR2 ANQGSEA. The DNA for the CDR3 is TGCAGCGTTGGGGCTGCATGGAACACCGGGGAGCTGTTTTTT. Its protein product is CSVGAAWNTGELFF.